This entry is about one TCR beta chain. Germline loops: CDR1 SGDLS, CDR2 YYNGEE. Trimming shortened V by 2 bases and J by 0 bases, and 9 bases separated the two germline ends. This CDR3 is built from 15 residues. The data stem from a study of blood T cell repertoires in COVID-19. Study as a whole: Specimens from acute and convalescent COVID-19 originated in the United States, Italy and Spain.

In the original analysis: Researchers report that nucleated cell counts were estimated from reference gene primer amplification. The assay was immunoSEQ multiplex PCR, and TCRdb's table has in-frame clones only and misses some. D and trimming were read from the DNA, whereas the V and J calls and clone size are those reported in that table. The repertoire holds about 230,000 clones, approximately 90% seen once, with 2% to 3% in the top ten. Participant ages covered roughly 18 to 89 years across about 25 US areas. Cohort allocation depended upon clinical history that participants reported. This clonotype originated in a woman aged 40-49 years with acute COVID-19. The chain recombines TRBV9 with TRBJ2-1, with D maybe TRBD2 (5 bases). The specimen sequenced was PBMCs or T cells enriched from blood (not recorded which). The CDR3 sequence: CASSVVEGSYNEQFF. Written as DNA, the CDR3 is TGTGCCAGCAGCGTCGTAGAGGGCTCCTACAATGAGCAGTTCTTC. The full variable domain, in which reference TRBV9 and TRBJ2-1 provide the parts outside the CDR3, is DSGVTQTPKHLITATGQRVTLRCSPRSGDLSVYWYQQSLDQGLQFLIQYYNGEERAKGNILERFSAQQFPDLHSELNLSSLELGDSALYFCASSVVEGSYNEQFFGPGTRLTVL.